This T cell receptor (beta chain) appears in the sequencing data of a study of CD8 T cells in Susac syndrome. Study findings and constraints: As acknowledged by the study, its TCR sequencing and HLA analysis included a relatively small number of individuals.

This CDR3 has 13 amino acids. The germline V gene has CDR1 SGDLS and CDR2 YYNGEE. V lost 2 bases and J 3 bases, leaving 6 bases between the germline ends. Peripheral blood CD8+ and CD4+ T cells were profiled by TCR beta sequencing. The multiple sclerosis controls consisted of treatment-naive patients with relapsing-remitting disease, either stable or active. In contrast to the negatively isolated CD8+ and CD4+ T cells, TEMRA cells were FACS-enriched. Random hexamers were used to reverse transcribe an amount of roughly 0.45 to 1 ug RNA. TCRdb reprocessed the immunoSEQ multiplex PCR reads via MiXCR and lists one record per CDR3 protein. The sample lists roughly 120,000 distinct CDR3 sequences, roughly 93% seen once, with 0.25% to 0.35% in the top ten. Concerning this clonotype itself: Its antigen is as yet unknown.

Material for sequencing was CD8+ T cells from PBMCs. This clonotype was obtained from a human donor with multiple sclerosis. The V gene is TRBV9, the J gene TRBJ2-1; possibly TRBD2 for D (6 bases). The CDR3 loop is CASSVEGYNEQFF. The CDR3 bases are TGTGCCAGCAGCGTGGAGGGCTACAATGAGCAGTTCTTC. Combining the CDR3 with reference TRBV9 and TRBJ2-1 gives the whole variable domain DSGVTQTPKHLITATGQRVTLRCSPRSGDLSVYWYQQSLDQGLQFLIQYYNGEERAKGNILERFSAQQFPDLHSELNLSSLELGDSALYFCASSVEGYNEQFFGPGTRLTVL.